This TCR beta chain comes out of a study of CD8+CD57+ T cells in acquired aplastic anemia. Background on the study: The DNA of sorted CD4+ and CD8+ cells averaged roughly 3.2 ug.

In patients chosen for sequencing, flow cytometry had shown CD8+CD57+ cell expansion. V was cut by 0 bases and J by 3 bases, with 14 bases left in between. CDR3 length: 16 residues. Germline CDR1 is DFQATT and CDR2 is SNEGSKA (reference sequence). The study, taken as a whole, reports: Controls did not differ significantly from patients in CD8+ Simpson's diversity.

Researchers used genomic DNA as the template to profile TCR beta VDJ and CDR3. One entry per CDR3 protein results from TCRdb running MiXCR on the reads. The sample comprises 150,000 to 180,000 distinct CDR3 sequences, about 48% of which are singletons, and approximately 12% rests with the top ten. This clonotype was seen at least ten times. What it binds is not known. This rearrangement joins TRBV20-1 to TRBJ1-4; D might be TRBD1 (5 bases). Source material: sorted CD4+, CD8+, or CD8+CD57+ T cells (not recorded which) from PBMCs. This receptor was taken from a human donor with aplastic anemia. Here the CDR3 reads CSAREVPGKANEKLFF. The CDR3 DNA sequence: TGCAGTGCTAGAGAGGTTCCAGGGAAAGCTAATGAAAAACTGTTTTTT.